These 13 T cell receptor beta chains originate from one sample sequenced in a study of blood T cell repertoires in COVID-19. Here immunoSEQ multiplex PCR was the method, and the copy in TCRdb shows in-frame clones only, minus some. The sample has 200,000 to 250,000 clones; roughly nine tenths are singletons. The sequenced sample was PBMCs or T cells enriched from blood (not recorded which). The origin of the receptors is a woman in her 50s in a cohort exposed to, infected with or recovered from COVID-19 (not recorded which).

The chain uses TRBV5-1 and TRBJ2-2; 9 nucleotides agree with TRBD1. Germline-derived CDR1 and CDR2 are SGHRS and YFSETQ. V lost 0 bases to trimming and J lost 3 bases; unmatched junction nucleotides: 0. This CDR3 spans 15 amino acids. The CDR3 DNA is TGCGCCAGCAGCTTGGGGACAGGGGACACCGGGGAGCTGTTTTTT. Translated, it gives CASSLGTGDTGELFF.

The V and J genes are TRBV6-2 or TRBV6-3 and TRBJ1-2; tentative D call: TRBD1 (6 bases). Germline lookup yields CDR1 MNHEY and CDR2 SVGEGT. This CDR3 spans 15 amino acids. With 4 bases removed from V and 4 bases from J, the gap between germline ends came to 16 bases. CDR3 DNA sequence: TGTGCCAGCAGTTTGGGGGGGGCGCGAATCTATGGCTACACCTTC. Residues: CASSLGGARIYGYTF.

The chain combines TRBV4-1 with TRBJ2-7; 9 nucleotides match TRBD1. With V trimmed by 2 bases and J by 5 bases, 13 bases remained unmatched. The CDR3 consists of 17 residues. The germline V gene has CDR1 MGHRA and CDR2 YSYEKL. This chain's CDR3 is CASSQQRPGTGRNEQYF. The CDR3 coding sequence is TGCGCCAGCAGCCAACAACGCCCCGGGACAGGGAGGAACGAGCAGTACTTC.

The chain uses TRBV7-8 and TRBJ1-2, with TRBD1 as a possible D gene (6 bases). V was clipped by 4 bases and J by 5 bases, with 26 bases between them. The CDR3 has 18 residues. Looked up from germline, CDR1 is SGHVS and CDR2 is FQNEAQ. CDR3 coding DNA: TGTGCCAGCAGCTCCACGGCTGCAGGGGCGGCTTTCTCGTATGGCTACACCTTC. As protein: CASSSTAAGAAFSYGYTF.

The CDR3 loop reads CASSDTGLSNQPQHF. CDR3 coding DNA: TGTGCCAGCAGTGATACAGGGTTGAGCAATCAGCCCCAGCATTTT. The V and J genes are TRBV2 and TRBJ1-5; TRBD1 might be the D (6 bases). This CDR3 spans 15 amino acids. CDR1 and CDR2 from the germline V gene are SNHLY and FYNNEI. V was shortened by 3 bases and J by 1 base, with 10 bases between the two germline ends.

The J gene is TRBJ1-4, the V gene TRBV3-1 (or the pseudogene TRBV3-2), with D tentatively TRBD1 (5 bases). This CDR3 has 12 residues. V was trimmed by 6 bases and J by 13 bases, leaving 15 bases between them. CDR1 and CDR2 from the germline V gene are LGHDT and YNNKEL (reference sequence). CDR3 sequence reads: CASSPGSGGLFF. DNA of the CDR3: TGTGCCAGCAGTCCGGGCAGCGGGGGACTGTTTTTT.

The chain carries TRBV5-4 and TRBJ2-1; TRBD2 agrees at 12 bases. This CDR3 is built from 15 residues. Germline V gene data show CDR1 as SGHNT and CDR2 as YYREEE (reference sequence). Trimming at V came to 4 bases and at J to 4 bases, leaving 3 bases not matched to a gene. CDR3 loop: CASSITSGGYNEQFF. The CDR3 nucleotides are TGTGCCAGCAGCATAACTAGCGGGGGGTACAATGAGCAGTTCTTC.

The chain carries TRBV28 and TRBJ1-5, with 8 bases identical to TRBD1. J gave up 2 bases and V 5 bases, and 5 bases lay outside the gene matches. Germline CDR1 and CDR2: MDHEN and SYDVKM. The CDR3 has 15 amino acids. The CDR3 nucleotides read TGTGCCAGCAGTAAACAGGGGGAGGGCAATCAGCCCCAGCATTTT. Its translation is CASSKQGEGNQPQHF.

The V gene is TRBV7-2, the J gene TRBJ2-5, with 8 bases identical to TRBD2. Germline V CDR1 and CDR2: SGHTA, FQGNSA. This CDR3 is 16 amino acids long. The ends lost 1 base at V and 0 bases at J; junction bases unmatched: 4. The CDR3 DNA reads TGTGCCAGCAGCTTAGTTGGCGGGGGGAACCAAGAGACCCAGTACTTC. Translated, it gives CASSLVGGGNQETQYF.

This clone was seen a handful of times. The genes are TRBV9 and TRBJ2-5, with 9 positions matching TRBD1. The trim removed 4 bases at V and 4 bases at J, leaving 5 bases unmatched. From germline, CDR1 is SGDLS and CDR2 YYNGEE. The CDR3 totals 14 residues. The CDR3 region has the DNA TGTGCCAGCAGCAAAACAGGGGGCAGAGAGACCCAGTACTTC. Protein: CASSKTGGRETQYF.

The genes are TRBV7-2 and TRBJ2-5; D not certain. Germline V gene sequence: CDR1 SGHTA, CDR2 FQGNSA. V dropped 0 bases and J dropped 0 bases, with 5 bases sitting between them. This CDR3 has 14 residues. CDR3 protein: CASSLARYQETQYF. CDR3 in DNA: TGTGCCAGCAGCTTAGCGAGGTACCAAGAGACCCAGTACTTC. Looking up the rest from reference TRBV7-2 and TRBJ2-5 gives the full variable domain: GAGVSQSPSNKVTEKGKDVELRCDPISGHTALYWYRQSLGQGLEFLIYFQGNSAPDKSGLPSDRFSAERTGGSVSTLTIQRTQQEDSAVYLCASSLARYQETQYFGPGTRLLVL.

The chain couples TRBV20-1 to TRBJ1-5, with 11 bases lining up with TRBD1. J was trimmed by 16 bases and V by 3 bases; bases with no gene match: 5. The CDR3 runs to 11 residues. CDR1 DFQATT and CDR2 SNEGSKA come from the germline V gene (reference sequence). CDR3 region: CSARGTGGTHF. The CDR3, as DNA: TGCAGTGCTAGGGGGACAGGGGGGACTCATTTT.

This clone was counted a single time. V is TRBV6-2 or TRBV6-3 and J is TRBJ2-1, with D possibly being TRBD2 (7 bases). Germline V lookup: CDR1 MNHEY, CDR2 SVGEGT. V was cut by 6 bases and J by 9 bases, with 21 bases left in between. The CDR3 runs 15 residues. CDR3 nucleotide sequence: TGTGCCAGCAGCGATCGGGGGGCCCGGGTGGGTGAGCAGTTCTTC. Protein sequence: CASSDRGARVGEQFF.